These T cell receptor beta chains were read from a single sample in a study of T cells in Graves' hyperthyroidism and ophthalmopathy. TCRdb used MiXCR to reprocess the multiplex PCR reads, holding one entry per CDR3 protein. Of roughly 700,000 distinct CDR3 sequences listed, 30% to 40% are singletons. Sequenced sample: blood. The origin of the receptors is a woman between 35 and 50 years old with Graves' hyperthyroidism. Both conserved end residues are part of each CDR3. A D gene is named only where the DNA matches it firmly. Rows may omit the clone size; those that give it use once, few, many or a size class.

TRBJ2-7 | TRBV6-2/TRBV6-3 | TRBD1 | once | CASSYLMTGGDEQYF | TGTGCCAGCAGTTATCTTATGACAGGGGGCGATGAGCAGTACTTC
TRBJ2-7 | TRBV15 | TRBD2 | many | CATSRDLSASGTYEQYF | TGTGCCACCAGCAGAGATTTGTCGGCTAGCGGGACCTACGAGCAGTACTTC
TRBJ2-7 | TRBV12-3/TRBV12-4 | TRBD2 | . | CASSLGLAGWNQYF | TGTGCCAGCAGTCTCGGACTAGCGGGCTGGAATCAGTACTTC
TRBJ1-5 | TRBV7-2 | . | . | CASSLNSGQPQHF | TGTGCCAGCAGCTTAAATTCTGGTCAGCCCCAGCATTTT
TRBJ1-4 | TRBV10-2 | . | many | CASSESRGVGSNEKLFF | TGCGCCAGCAGTGAGTCGCGAGGAGTCGGGAGTAATGAAAAACTGTTTTTT
TRBJ1-1 | TRBV7-2 | . | . | CASSLVAGDEAFF | TGTGCCAGCAGCTTGGTAGCGGGAGATGAGGCTTTCTTT
TRBJ2-7 | TRBV13 | . | few | CASSSDVYEQYF | TGTGCCAGCAGCTCAGATGTCTACGAGCAGTACTTC
TRBJ1-3 | TRBV9 | . | few | CASSPTTGLSSGNTIYF | TGTGCCAGCAGCCCCACGACAGGCCTGTCCTCTGGAAACACCATATATTTT
TRBJ1-2 | TRBV29-1 | . | . | CSSQTYGYTF | TGCAGCAGTCAGACATATGGCTACACCTTC
TRBJ1-4 | TRBV10-3 | . | many | CAISARGEEKLFF | TGTGCCATCAGTGCCCGGGGGGAAGAAAAACTGTTTTTT
TRBJ1-4 | TRBV25-1 | TRBD1 | . | CASLGGQGSNEKLFF | TGTGCCAGCTTGGGGGGACAGGGCTCTAATGAAAAACTGTTTTTT
TRBJ2-7 | TRBV30 | . | . | CAWSVGATYEQYF | TGTGCCTGGAGTGTAGGGGCAACCTACGAGCAGTACTTC
TRBJ1-3 | TRBV6-5 | . | . | CASSYSAVGRGHTIYF | TGTGCCAGCAGTTACTCGGCCGTAGGCCGCGGACACACCATATATTTT
TRBJ2-6 | TRBV10-3 | TRBD1 | . | CATRDRGADVLTF | TGTGCCACCCGGGACAGGGGGGCCGACGTCCTGACTTTC
TRBJ1-3 | TRBV5-5 | . | few | CASSPTWGRVDTIYF | TGTGCCAGCAGCCCGACATGGGGGCGAGTAGACACCATATATTTT
TRBJ1-2 | TRBV20-1 | TRBD1 | few | CSASAPGQGAQGYTF | TGCAGTGCTAGTGCACCGGGACAGGGGGCGCAGGGCTACACCTTC
TRBJ2-5 | TRBV9 | . | many | CASSVGPGRETQYF | TGTGCCAGCAGCGTAGGTCCAGGCCGAGAGACCCAGTACTTC
TRBJ1-6 | TRBV27 | TRBD1 | few | CASTQGTHSPLHF | TGTGCCAGCACACAGGGGACCCATTCACCCCTCCACTTT
TRBJ1-5 | TRBV2 | . | . | CASTPGDSRNQPQHF | TGTGCCAGCACCCCGGGGGACTCGCGCAATCAGCCCCAGCATTTT
TRBJ2-5 | TRBV2 | TRBD1 | . | CASSSTGVNQPQYF | TGTGCCAGCAGTTCGACAGGGGTTAATCAGCCCCAGTACTTC
TRBJ1-1 | TRBV11-1 | . | . | CASSRLTGIGTEALF | TGTGCCAGCAGCCGATTGACAGGCATCGGCACTGAAGCTCTCTTT
TRBJ2-7 | TRBV19 | . | . | CASSILGAGAGDEQYF | TGTGCCAGTAGTATCCTCGGGGCGGGGGCCGGGGACGAGCAGTACTTC